This TCR beta chain emerged from a study of Ad26.COV2.S vaccination and SARS-CoV-2 variants. Turning to the study itself: Ad26.COV2.S given intramuscularly, once or twice 56 days apart.

Study-level findings and limits: Spike-specific TCR breadth ran higher among vaccine recipients than placebo recipients.

The protocol was immunoSEQ multiplex PCR, while the TCRdb copy is restricted to in-frame clones and leaves out a portion. The repertoire holds 400,000 to 500,000 clones, with 80% to 90% as singletons. Trimming left V 0 bases short and J 4 bases short, with 3 bases between. The CDR3 is 12 residues long. The V gene's germline CDR1 is LGHNA and CDR2 YNFKEQ. Treatment reported: about 20 received Ad26.COV2.S at low or high dose, single or two shots; about 5 received placebo; per-sample allocation not given. Day 63 after the first vaccine or placebo injection was the time point for sampling. Based in Boston, the donor was an adult of 18-55 years. Immunization relied on an Ad26 vector, which expressed Wuhan-strain SARS-CoV-2 spike. With regard to this clone: Its antigen is currently unknown.

This TCR was recovered from a person aged 18-60 years who received the Ad26.COV2.S COVID-19 vaccine or a placebo. The sample was peripheral blood, taken in a trial of Ad26.COV2.S vaccine versus placebo. The chain has TRBV4-2 and TRBJ1-1; D remains ambiguous. The CDR3 here is CASSQDPTEAFF. The CDR3 region has the DNA TGTGCCAGCAGCCAAGATCCCACTGAAGCTTTCTTT.